Following are 23 T cell receptor beta chains from one sample sequenced in a study of identical twins. Using its own MiXCR run on the 5' RACE reads, TCRdb lists one record per CDR3 protein. Of approximately 1.8 million distinct CDR3 sequences listed, less than 40% are singletons. The sample was cord blood. The source of these receptors is a newborn girl in good health.

A single count supports this clonotype. This sequence joins TRBV6-2 or TRBV6-3 and TRBJ1-2; no reliable D call. Trimming removed 2 bases at V and 4 bases at J, with 8 bases between. Looked up from germline, CDR1 is MNHEY and CDR2 is SVGEGT. The CDR3 consists of 13 residues. DNA of the CDR3: TGTGCCAGCAGTTACATTGCAGCCTATGGCTACACCTTC. Translation gives CASSYIAAYGYTF.

This clonotype was seen more than once but under ten times. This chain links TRBV5-1 with TRBJ1-4; no clear D gene. V lost 0 bases and J 6 bases, leaving 12 bases between the germline ends. The germline V gene encodes CDR1 SGHRS and CDR2 YFSETQ. The CDR3 runs 15 residues. CDR3 DNA sequence: TGCGCCAGCAGCTTGGGGGTAGGCGTCGATGAAAAACTGTTTTTT. Translated, it gives CASSLGVGVDEKLFF.

Comment on this clonotype: A junction end diverges from the germline sequence, so it may reflect a read error. CDR3 protein: CASSDRFSDEQYF. In nucleotides, the CDR3 is TGTGCCAGCAGCGACAGGTTCTCCGACGAGCAGTACTTC. The chain combines TRBV6-1 with TRBJ2-7, with D possibly matching TRBD1 (6 bases). This CDR3 region has 13 residues. Germline loops: CDR1 MNHNS, CDR2 SASEGT.

The rearrangement joins TRBV11-1 to TRBJ2-6; TRBD1 is a possible D gene (5 bases). V lost 5 bases and J 0 bases, leaving 29 bases between the germline ends. CDR1 SGHAT and CDR2 FQDESV come from the germline V gene (reference sequence). The CDR3 is 22 residues long. Written as DNA, the CDR3 is TGTGCCAGCAGCCAGATAGTGGGCCTATCCCAACCAGGGTTCTCTGGGGCCAACGTCCTGACTTTC. Protein sequence: CASSQIVGLSQPGFSGANVLTF.

This chain links TRBV5-4 with TRBJ2-1; no reliable D call. The CDR3 has 14 amino acids. V was shortened by 1 base and J by 5 bases, with 10 bases between the two germline ends. Per germline, CDR1 SGHNT and CDR2 YYREEE (reference sequence). This CDR3 is CASSLTTAHNEQFF. The CDR3 DNA reads TGTGCCAGCAGCTTGACTACCGCCCACAATGAGCAGTTCTTC.

This clonotype was seen more than once but under ten times. The chain has TRBV28 and TRBJ1-1; 7 bases are shared with TRBD1. The CDR3 has 15 residues. V trimming: 3 bases; J trimming: 3 bases; junction bases outside the gene matches: 7. Germline CDR1 MDHEN, CDR2 SYDVKM. CDR3 DNA: TGTGCCAGCAGTTTCTCTGCAGGGGGATACACTGAAGCTTTCTTT. Translating it yields CASSFSAGGYTEAFF.

V usage is TRBV7-9 and J usage is TRBJ2-3; 8 bases are a match to TRBD2. Trimming at V came to 1 base and at J to 5 bases, leaving 8 bases not matched to a gene. The CDR3 sequence is 16 residues long. Germline assignment: CDR1 SEHNR and CDR2 FQNEAQ (reference sequence). The CDR3 reads CASSLGGAGAEDTQYF. Here the CDR3 DNA reads TGTGCCAGCAGCTTAGGGGGAGCGGGAGCGGAAGATACGCAGTATTTT.

The rearrangement uses TRBV20-1 and TRBJ2-1; D is uncertain. V lost 5 bases, J lost 2 bases, and 13 bases lay in between. CDR3 length: 14 amino acids. Germline loops: CDR1 DFQATT, CDR2 SNEGSKA (reference sequence). This CDR3 reads CSARTAKAYNEQFF. CDR3 DNA: TGCAGTGCTCGGACCGCAAAGGCCTACAATGAGCAGTTCTTC.

The chain is built from TRBV4-1 and TRBJ2-7; 9 bases fit TRBD2. The CDR3 spans 15 residues. V lost 2 bases to trimming and J lost 10 bases; unmatched junction nucleotides: 12. Per germline, CDR1 MGHRA and CDR2 YSYEKL. CDR3 nucleotide sequence: TGCGCCAGCAGCCAAAGGCGGGAGGGTTACGAGAAACAGTACTTC. Its translation is CASSQRREGYEKQYF.

This clonotype was counted a few times. The V and J genes are TRBV27 and TRBJ1-4; 7 nucleotides align to TRBD1. The CDR3 spans 14 residues. V was clipped by 1 base and J by 7 bases; unmatched bases: 3. Germline-derived CDR1 and CDR2 are MNHEY and SMNVEV (reference sequence). CDR3 DNA sequence: TGTGCCAGCAGTTTATTGTGGACAGGTGAAAAACTGTTTTTT. This translates into CASSLLWTGEKLFF.

There are a few counts of this clonotype. V and J are TRBV6-2 or TRBV6-3 and TRBJ2-1; tentatively, D is TRBD2 (7 bases). Trimming shortened V by 6 bases and J by 5 bases, and 17 bases separated the two germline ends. CDR3 length: 15 residues. The germline CDR1 and CDR2 sequences are MNHEY and SVGEGT. The CDR3 DNA sequence: TGTGCCAGCAGCAACAGGGCGGGAGTAAACAATGAGCAGTTCTTC. Translating gives CASSNRAGVNNEQFF.

This chain connects TRBV18 to TRBJ2-7; no clear D. Germline V CDR1 and CDR2: KGHSH, LQKENI. The V end was cut by 2 bases, the J end by 6 bases, with 14 bases between. This CDR3 comprises 14 residues. In DNA form, the CDR3 reads TGTGCCAGCTCACCAATCGATAGTGTTGGCGAGCAGTACTTC. Its translation is CASSPIDSVGEQYF.

Only a few counts were recorded for this clonotype. The chain is built from TRBV5-1 and TRBJ1-1; D call uncertain. The CDR3 runs 13 residues. Germline values: CDR1 SGHRS, CDR2 YFSETQ. V shed 5 bases and J shed 0 bases, with 8 bases lying between them. CDR3 sequence reads: CASSNVMNTEAFF. CDR3 bases: TGCGCCAGCAGTAACGTCATGAACACTGAAGCTTTCTTT.

This sequence joins TRBV7-9 and TRBJ1-2; D is ambiguous. CDR1 SEHNR and CDR2 FQNEAQ come from the germline V gene (reference sequence). CDR3 length: 12 amino acids. The V end was cut by 1 base, the J end by 7 bases, with 7 bases between. The CDR3 sequence is CASSLDSGGYTF. The CDR3 DNA is TGTGCCAGCAGCTTAGACTCGGGTGGCTACACCTTC.

This clonotype was counted only a few times. The chain recombines TRBV25-1 with TRBJ2-6; TRBD2 might be the D (5 bases). The CDR3 is made up of 16 amino acids. The germline V gene has CDR1 MGHDK and CDR2 SYGVNS. The V end lost 5 bases, the J end lost 0 bases, and 11 bases lay between the germline ends. The CDR3 loop is CASSPLRGSGANVLTF. The CDR3 DNA sequence: TGTGCCAGCAGTCCTCTCCGGGGCTCTGGGGCCAACGTCCTGACTTTC. Complete variable domain (other parts from reference TRBV25-1 and TRBJ2-6): EADIYQTPRYLVIGTGKKITLECSQTMGHDKMYWYQQDPGMELHLIHYSYGVNSTEKGDLSSESTVSRIRTEHFPLTLESARPSHTSQYLCASSPLRGSGANVLTFGAGSRLTVL.

CDR3 amino acids: CATSVGTGGYTF. CDR3 in DNA: TGTGCCACCAGTGTAGGGACAGGTGGCTACACCTTC. The chain links TRBV24-1 to TRBJ1-2, with 8 positions matching TRBD1. With 5 bases clipped from V and 7 bases from J, the junction kept 2 bases outside the gene matches. This CDR3 region has 12 residues. Per germline, CDR1 KGHDR and CDR2 SFDVKD.

In its sample, this clonotype was seen a few times. The chain joins TRBV6-6 to TRBJ2-1, with D maybe TRBD1 (5 bases). Per the germline V gene, CDR1 is MNHNY and CDR2 is SVGAGI (reference sequence). This CDR3 spans 16 amino acids. V was pared by 4 bases and J by 0 bases, with 13 bases between. The CDR3 protein is CASSSTAHGSYNEQFF. The CDR3 bases are TGTGCCAGCAGTTCGACAGCGCACGGCTCCTACAATGAGCAGTTCTTC.

Note on this clonotype: The junction differs from germline at one of its ends, possibly a read error. The chain has TRBV6-2 or TRBV6-3 and TRBJ2-7; D is possibly TRBD1 (6 bases). This CDR3 is 15 amino acids long. Germline V gene lookup returns CDR1 MNHEY and CDR2 SVGEGT. The CDR3 DNA reads TGTACCAGCAGTTCGGGACACCGGAGCTCCTACGAGCAGTACTTC. Encoded protein: CTSSSGHRSSYEQYF.

The V and J genes are TRBV6-5 and TRBJ2-3; TRBD1 is a possible D gene (6 bases). Per the germline V gene, CDR1 is MNHEY and CDR2 is SVGAGI. The CDR3 runs 16 residues. Trimming stripped 0 bases from V and 2 bases from J, with 12 bases between. The CDR3 sequence is CASSYSVDRSTDTQYF. For the CDR3, the DNA is TGTGCCAGCAGTTACTCGGTCGACAGGTCCACAGATACGCAGTATTTT.

The gene calls are TRBV28 and TRBJ2-1, with D perhaps assigned TRBD1 or TRBD2 (5 bases each). V was clipped by 6 bases and J by 11 bases, with 17 bases between them. Germline loops: CDR1 MDHEN, CDR2 SYDVKM. The CDR3 length is 13 residues. The CDR3 DNA is TGTGCCAGCAGCCCTGCTTCCCCGGGGCAGCAGTTCTTC. Protein sequence: CASSPASPGQQFF.

This clonotype was picked up a small number of times. V and J are TRBV4-1 and TRBJ2-5, with D perhaps matching TRBD1 (5 bases). V shed 6 bases and J shed 5 bases, with 19 bases lying between them. Germline loops: CDR1 MGHRA, CDR2 YSYEKL. The CDR3 covers 15 residues. CDR3 amino acids: CASSRLGAPKETQYF. The CDR3 DNA sequence: TGCGCCAGCAGTCGCTTAGGGGCGCCGAAGGAGACCCAGTACTTC.

The rearrangement uses TRBV7-8 and TRBJ1-6, with 7 positions matching TRBD1. V gave up 5 bases and J gave up 6 bases; unmatched junction bases: 10. The CDR3 is 16 amino acids. Germline V gene lookup returns CDR1 SGHVS and CDR2 FQNEAQ. The CDR3 DNA reads TGTGCCAGCAGCGGAGGGACAGCCTATATTAATTCACCCCTCCACTTT. Its protein is CASSGGTAYINSPLHF.

This clonotype has at least ten counts. This chain uses TRBV12-3 or TRBV12-4 with TRBJ2-5, with D hard to call. This CDR3 spans 10 amino acids. V lost 1 base and J 10 bases, leaving 4 bases between the germline ends. The CDR3 sequence: CASSLGVQYF. In nucleotides, the CDR3 is TGTGCCAGCAGTTTAGGGGTCCAGTACTTC.